The rows below give T cell receptor beta chains drawn from one sample of a study of human T cells and chemical hapten exposure. Each CDR3 protein is one row after TCRdb ran MiXCR on the RACE reads. The table lists about 260,000 distinct CDR3 sequences, about 9.4% of them singletons. The source was whole blood, collected in connection with sensitization to the hapten diphenylcyclopropenone (DPC). The receptors derive from a woman between 35 and 50 years old with alopecia areata. Some clones in this sample may be carry-over from other donors' samples. Each CDR3 is given with its conserved first and last residue. The D gene is left open where the match is weak. The size of a clone is reported for some rows only, either as once, few or many, or as a class for expanded clones.

>TRBJ1-5|few|13|TRBV29-1|NA
CSVAGNSNQPQHF
TGCAGCGTTGCAGGGAACAGCAATCAGCCCCAGCATTTT
>TRBJ2-2|NA|13|TRBV10-3|NA
CASGTDNTGELFF
TGTGCCAGCGGGACAGACAACACCGGGGAGCTGTTTTTT
>TRBJ1-4|NA|15|TRBV10-3|NA
CAISESIGEAEKLFF
TGTGCCATCAGTGAGTCTATAGGGGAGGCTGAAAAACTGTTTTTT
>TRBJ2-5|NA|15|TRBV9|NA
CASSVDETFGETQYF
TGTGCCAGCAGCGTAGATGAGACTTTCGGAGAGACCCAGTACTTC
>TRBJ1-1|NA|14|TRBV7-8|NA
CASSPLDRNTEAFF
TGTGCCAGCAGCCCCCTGGATAGAAACACTGAAGCTTTCTTT
>TRBJ2-2|few|13|TRBV7-3|NA
CASSTPSSGELFF
TGTGCCAGCAGCACCCCCAGTTCCGGGGAGCTGTTTTTT
>TRBJ2-5|NA|12|TRBV3-1|NA
CASSQDLETQYF
TGTGCCAGCAGCCAAGATCTCGAGACCCAGTACTTC
>TRBJ2-2|many|18|TRBV4-1|TRBD2
CASSHRLRTSPNTGELFF
TGCGCCAGCAGCCATAGACTTCGGACTAGCCCGAACACCGGGGAGCTGTTTTTT
>TRBJ2-5|NA|13|TRBV28|NA
CASSFVSVHAQYF
TGTGCCAGCAGTTTTGTGTCGGTACATGCCCAGTACTTC
>TRBJ1-4|few|14|TRBV6-2/TRBV6-3|NA
CASSPGTEYEKLFF
TGTGCCAGCAGCCCCGGGACGGAGTATGAAAAACTGTTTTTT
>TRBJ1-2|many|16|TRBV7-2|TRBD1
CASSLDWTGESYGYTF
TGTGCCAGCAGCTTAGACTGGACAGGGGAATCCTATGGCTACACCTTC
>TRBJ2-5|few|13|TRBV20-1|NA
CSAIPQGTGTQYF
TGCAGTGCTATCCCCCAGGGTACGGGGACCCAGTACTTC
>TRBJ2-5|NA|13|TRBV29-1|TRBD1
CSTTGTGMETQYF
TGCAGCACAACCGGGACAGGGATGGAGACCCAGTACTTC
>TRBJ2-1|few|14|TRBV29-1|NA
CSVLKLSSYNEQFF
TGCAGCGTTCTAAAACTCAGCTCCTACAATGAGCAGTTCTTC
>TRBJ2-1|NA|14|TRBV9|NA
CASSLVGGYNEQFF
TGTGCCAGCAGCCTCGTTGGCGGGTACAATGAGCAGTTCTTC
>TRBJ1-1|few|14|TRBV27|NA
CASRPQAANTEAFF
TGTGCCAGCAGACCCCAGGCGGCTAACACTGAAGCTTTCTTT
>TRBJ1-5|NA|16|TRBV4-1|NA
CASSQDAGLSNQPQHF
TGCGCCAGCAGCCAAGATGCGGGGCTGAGCAATCAGCCCCAGCATTTT
>TRBJ2-6|few|14|TRBV29-1|NA
CSVGSSSGANVLTF
TGCAGCGTTGGCTCGTCCTCTGGGGCCAACGTCCTGACTTTC
>TRBJ2-1|many|13|TRBV5-1|NA
CASSLGADNEQFF
TGCGCCAGCAGCTTGGGGGCCGACAATGAGCAGTTCTTC
>TRBJ1-1|few|18|TRBV29-1|TRBD1
CSVPAQGAMGSMNTEAFF
TGCAGCGTTCCTGCTCAGGGGGCAATGGGGTCTATGAACACTGAAGCTTTCTTT
>TRBJ1-5|many|14|TRBV9|TRBD1
CASSAGQGNQPQHF
TGTGCCAGCAGCGCGGGACAGGGGAATCAGCCCCAGCATTTT
>TRBJ2-4|few|14|TRBV20-1|TRBD2
CSAPPGAGEKIQYF
TGCAGTGCTCCCCCGGGAGCGGGAGAAAAGATTCAGTACTTC
>TRBJ2-3|NA|14|TRBV7-6|NA
CASSRDTRADTQYF
TGTGCCAGCAGCCGGGACACTCGGGCAGATACGCAGTATTTT
>TRBJ2-1|NA|16|TRBV9|NA
CASSVDWDPPYNEQFF
TGTGCCAGCAGCGTAGATTGGGACCCGCCGTACAATGAGCAGTTCTTC
>TRBJ2-7|NA|15|TRBV20-1|TRBD2
CSARGERDLTYEQYF
TGCAGTGCTAGAGGGGAGCGGGACCTGACCTACGAGCAGTACTTC
>TRBJ2-7|few|15|TRBV28|TRBD2
CASSSMTSGGYEQYF
TGTGCCAGCAGTTCCATGACTAGCGGCGGCTACGAGCAGTACTTC
>TRBJ2-3|few|15|TRBV28|NA
CASRGTPLLTDTQYF
TGTGCCAGCAGGGGGACGCCCCTCCTCACAGATACGCAGTATTTT
>TRBJ1-6|NA|15|TRBV9|NA
CASSVQDSRNSPLHF
TGTGCCAGCAGCGTCCAGGACAGTCGTAATTCACCCCTCCACTTT
>TRBJ1-2|few|15|TRBV10-3|TRBD1
CAISVAGQGNYGYTF
TGTGCCATCAGTGTAGCGGGACAGGGCAACTATGGCTACACCTTC
>TRBJ2-7|many|15|TRBV6-6|NA
CASSYAGDPAYEQYF
TGTGCCAGCAGTTACGCCGGCGATCCAGCCTACGAGCAGTACTTC
>TRBJ2-5|NA|13|TRBV28|NA
CASSDGWAETQYF
TGTGCCAGCAGTGACGGGTGGGCGGAGACCCAGTACTTC
>TRBJ1-1|NA|11|TRBV6-6|TRBD1
CASMRQGLAFF
TGTGCCAGCATGAGACAGGGCTTAGCTTTCTTT
>TRBJ1-5|NA|15|TRBV5-1|NA
CASRMGPFSNQPQHF
TGCGCCAGCAGAATGGGGCCGTTTAGCAATCAGCCCCAGCATTTT
>TRBJ2-1|few|12|TRBV5-1|NA
CASRGISNEQFF
TGCGCCAGCAGAGGGATCAGCAATGAGCAGTTCTTC
>TRBJ2-1|many|14|TRBV21-1|NA
CASSKRKGKREQFF
TGTGCCAGCAGCAAAAGAAAAGGGAAGAGAGAGCAGTTCTTC
>TRBJ2-5|few|13|TRBV6-1|NA
CASSRDFGETQYF
TGTGCCAGCAGTCGGGATTTCGGGGAGACCCAGTACTTC
>TRBJ2-5|many|14|TRBV6-6|TRBD2
CASSSRLARETQYF
TGTGCCAGCAGTTCACGACTAGCTAGGGAGACCCAGTACTTC
>TRBJ2-2|NA|15|TRBV28|TRBD2
CASTLAGANTGELFF
TGTGCCAGCACCCTAGCGGGAGCGAACACCGGGGAGCTGTTTTTT
>TRBJ1-3|few|13|TRBV12-3/TRBV12-4|NA
CASSLYSGNTIYF
TGTGCCAGCAGTTTATACTCTGGAAACACCATATATTTT
>TRBJ2-2|NA|15|TRBV2|TRBD2
CASRVAGVTTEELFF
TGTGCCAGCAGAGTAGCGGGAGTCACGACCGAGGAGCTGTTTTTT
>TRBJ2-5|NA|15|TRBV12-3/TRBV12-4|NA
CASSPYREGDETQYF
TGTGCCAGCAGTCCGTACCGGGAAGGGGACGAGACCCAGTACTTC
>TRBJ1-1|many|16|TRBV28|NA
CASSLNGMGSQQRAFF
TGTGCCAGCAGTTTAAATGGCATGGGCAGTCAACAGCGAGCTTTCTTT
>TRBJ2-5|NA|17|TRBV5-1|TRBD2
CASSPGPSGRAVETQYF
TGCGCCAGCAGCCCCGGACCTAGCGGGAGGGCTGTGGAGACCCAGTACTTC